This record covers a single T cell receptor beta chain. This clonotype has just a few counts. What this receptor recognizes is not known. Per-base quality was not reported, and no clone a single base away is much larger than it. The sample belongs to a study of T-cell reconstitution after alpha-beta-depleted transplantation in children (dated by TCRdb to 2016 to 2018). Looking at the study overall: Using TCR repertoire profiling, the study quantitatively followed how T-cell immune reconstitution unfolded in children after TCRalphabeta/CD19-depleted allogeneic hematopoietic cell transplantation.

The protocol used for the library was PCR. The instrument was an Illumina HiSeq 2500. To normalize quantification of the TCRbeta repertoire, the TCR libraries were built with molecular barcoding that relied on unique molecular identifiers. The raw public reads went through TCRdb reprocessing: fastp at Q25, MiXCR clone calling, in-frame beta chains kept. Each entry merges the rows of one CDR3 protein and shows their most common DNA and genes. This sample comprises roughly 500,000 distinct CDR3 sequences, under 15% of them detected only once. Jointly, the top ten make up around 5.8% of the sample. Here the sequenced sample was PBMCs from the stem cell graft donor, taken from the stem cell graft. The clonotype comes from a human donor who donated a stem cell graft to a child with combined immunodeficiency.

DNA sequence: TGTGCCAGCAGCCGGACTACTAGCGGGAGAAGAGGTGAGCAGTTCTTC. This gives the protein CASSRTTSGRRGEQFF. Recombination linked TRBV7-8 to TRBJ2-1, with 11 bases in between that match TRBD2. CDR1 and CDR2 are drawn from the germline V gene: SGHVS, FQNEAQ. Germline trimming amounts to 5 bases on V and 9 bases on J, with 12 as the count of junction bases outside the gene matches. The CDR3, cysteine through phenylalanine, is 16 amino acids long. The CDR3 DNA has 48 bases and is translated from base 1.